This TCR beta chain was retrieved from a study of T cell changes during pregnancy in multiple sclerosis. Measured with immunoSEQ multiplex PCR; TCRdb has only the in-frame clones, and not every one. The sample gives 70,000 to 90,000 clones, over 85% of which show up once; approximately 0.93% is in the top ten. V was trimmed by 4 bases and J by 6 bases, leaving 10 bases between them. Germline V gives CDR1 SGDLS, CDR2 YYNGEE. The CDR3 is 13 amino acids. The V gene is TRBV9, the J gene TRBJ2-2; maybe TRBD2 (5 bases). The source material was peripheral blood, sampled in the first trimester of pregnancy. The TCR originated in a female donor with multiple sclerosis, enrolled in a pregnancy study. This chain's CDR3 is CASSSSNSGELFF. The DNA of the CDR3 is TGTGCCAGCAGCTCTAGCAACTCCGGGGAGCTGTTTTTT.